This TCR beta chain was sequenced during a study of control samples from healthy donors and cancer patients. V was trimmed by 2 bases and J by 11 bases, leaving 10 bases between them. Germline CDR1 KGHSH, CDR2 LQKENI. The CDR3 is made up of 13 amino acids. Some clones are missing from TCRdb's copy, which holds only in-frame ones; the method was immunoSEQ multiplex PCR. The sample lists under 150,000 clones, approximately 92% occurring once. The chain couples TRBV18 to TRBJ2-6, with D possibly TRBD1 on 6 matching bases. Sequencing input: blood. The sequence was obtained from a young man in good health. CDR3 sequence (DNA): TGTGCCAGCTCACCAGGGACAAAGGACGTCCTGACTTTC. Translated: CASSPGTKDVLTF.